These 8 T cell receptor beta chains were all obtained from the same sample, sequenced in a study of T cell repertoires in cytomegalovirus infection. TCRdb reanalysed the reads using MiXCR and keeps one entry per CDR3 protein. The sample contains 250,000 or so distinct CDR3 sequences, about 18% of which appear only once. Sequencing was carried out using CD8+ T cells from PBMCs. Receptors were obtained from a human donor in good health (CMV status not recorded). Some clones in this sample may be carry-over from other donors' samples.

This clonotype was counted at least ten times. The chain joins TRBV6-1 to TRBJ2-1, with 12 bases aligning to TRBD2. This CDR3 has 18 amino acids. Germline lookup yields CDR1 MNHNS and CDR2 SASEGT. With V trimmed by 3 bases and J by 0 bases, 6 bases remained unmatched. The CDR3 loop is CASSETSGGLSSYNEQFF. The CDR3 nucleotides read TGTGCCAGCAGTGAGACTAGCGGGGGCCTGAGCTCCTACAATGAGCAGTTCTTC.

The sample holds many counts of this clonotype. This chain connects TRBV6-1 to TRBJ2-3; no clear D. CDR1 is MNHNS, CDR2 SASEGT, per germline. V lost 6 bases to trimming and J lost 2 bases, with 6 bases between them. The CDR3 has 12 residues. CDR3 bases: TGTGCCAGCAGCGATATCACAGATACGCAGTATTTT. This sequence encodes CASSDITDTQYF.

As to this clonotype: A much larger clonotype is one base distant, so this may be a read error. The rearrangement uses TRBV11-2 and TRBJ2-2; 9 bases are shared with TRBD1. This CDR3 contains 17 residues. Looked up from germline, CDR1 is SGHAT and CDR2 is FQNNGV. The CDR3 is CASSSRGTGGNTGELVF. CDR3 sequence (DNA): TGTGCCAGCAGCTCCCGTGGCACAGGGGGCAACACCGGGGAGCTGGTTTTT.

This chain links TRBV7-8 with TRBJ2-7; 7 nucleotides line up with TRBD1. CDR1 is SGHVS and CDR2 is FQNEAQ in the germline V gene. The V and J ends lost 0 bases and 0 bases, in that order; junction bases with no gene match: 5. This CDR3 comprises 16 residues. CDR3 nucleotide sequence: TGTGCCAGCAGCTTAGCGTTCCGGGACAGCTCCTACGAGCAGTACTTC. Residues: CASSLAFRDSSYEQYF.

This sequence joins TRBV9 and TRBJ2-2; TRBD1 matches 9 bases. The V gene's germline CDR1 is SGDLS and CDR2 YYNGEE. The trim removed 4 bases at V and 3 bases at J, leaving 10 bases unmatched. The CDR3 totals 17 residues. The CDR3 sequence: CASSPLGRTGDTGELFF. CDR3 coding DNA: TGTGCCAGCAGCCCCCTAGGTCGGACAGGGGACACCGGGGAGCTGTTTTTT.

The rearrangement joins TRBV20-1 to TRBJ2-1; 8 bases match TRBD2. J lost 2 bases, V lost 3 bases, and 6 bases had no gene match. CDR1 is DFQATT, CDR2 SNEGSKA, per germline (reference sequence). The CDR3 has 15 amino acids. The CDR3 DNA sequence: TGCAGTGCTAGCGGGGGGGCGGCTACCTACAATGAGCAGTTCTTC. Translation: CSASGGAATYNEQFF.

This clonotype has a handful of counts. The J gene is TRBJ2-7, the V gene TRBV2; 8 nucleotides line up with TRBD1. Germline lookup yields CDR1 SNHLY and CDR2 FYNNEI. This CDR3 region has 14 residues. The trim removed 7 bases at V and 2 bases at J, leaving 7 bases unmatched. CDR3 amino acids: CASMAGTGPYEQYF. In nucleotides, the CDR3 is TGTGCCAGCATGGCCGGGACAGGACCCTACGAGCAGTACTTC.

This clonotype was seen a few times. In DNA, the CDR3 is TGTGCCAGCAGCTCTGGGACTAGCGGAGAGACCCAGTACTTC. This sequence encodes CASSSGTSGETQYF. The chain carries TRBV11-1 and TRBJ2-5; 11 nucleotides line up with TRBD2. The junction had 2 bases not matched to a gene; V was cut back by 4 bases and J by 4 bases. Germline V lookup: CDR1 SGHAT, CDR2 FQDESV (reference sequence). The CDR3 consists of 14 residues.